This is a list of T cell receptor beta chains from one sample in a study of T cell responses to AZD1222 COVID-19 vaccine. Clones were read by immunoSEQ multiplex PCR, and TCRdb kept only the in-frame ones, dropping some. This sample has about 190,000 clones, with approximately 87% found just once. The material sequenced was peripheral blood, taken on day 0 of MenACWY control vaccination. The receptor source for this set is an adult in good health. Each CDR3 is given with its conserved first and last residue. Each record gives: D gene, V gene, clone size, J gene, CDR3 protein, CDR3 DNA. D genes are given only for firm matches. A row's size may be missing; if present it is once, few, many or a size class.

NA	TRBV5-1	NA	TRBJ2-1	CASSLSGEEQFF	TGCGCCAGCAGCTTGTCGGGGGAAGAGCAGTTCTTC
NA	TRBV7-9	few	TRBJ1-3	CASSSGETIYF	TGTGCCAGCAGCTCAGGAGAGACCATATATTTT
TRBD1	TRBV5-1	NA	TRBJ1-2	CASSSIDRGDYGYTF	TGCGCCAGCAGTTCGATCGACAGGGGAGACTATGGCTACACCTTC
TRBD1	TRBV6-1	once	TRBJ1-6	CASSEEGRGGSPLHF	TGTGCCAGCAGTGAGGAGGGCAGGGGGGGATCACCCCTCCACTTT
NA	TRBV15	NA	TRBJ2-5	CATSRVGGRETQYF	TGTGCCACCAGCAGAGTAGGGGGGAGGGAGACCCAGTACTTC
NA	TRBV5-6	NA	TRBJ1-2	CASSLAGSNYGYTF	TGTGCCAGCAGCTTGGCGGGCTCTAACTATGGCTACACCTTC
TRBD1	TRBV29-1	NA	TRBJ1-5	CSVGEGAGNQPQHF	TGCAGCGTTGGTGAGGGGGCGGGAAATCAGCCCCAGCATTTT
NA	TRBV4-3	NA	TRBJ1-1	CASSQEFKGKMNTEAFF	TGCGCCAGCAGCCAAGAGTTTAAGGGTAAGATGAACACTGAAGCTTTCTTT
NA	TRBV5-4	NA	TRBJ1-2	CASSLALKEGYTF	TGTGCCAGCAGCTTGGCCTTGAAGGAGGGCTACACCTTC
TRBD2	TRBV5-1	NA	TRBJ2-3	CASSRLPAGGSTDTQYF	TGCGCCAGCAGCAGACTCCCAGCGGGGGGAAGCACAGATACGCAGTATTTT
TRBD1	TRBV30	NA	TRBJ2-5	CASVGQTTRAQYF	TGTGCCTCCGTGGGACAGACAACAAGGGCCCAGTACTTC
NA	TRBV30	NA	TRBJ2-4	CAWTGQDRNIQYF	TGTGCCTGGACGGGGCAGGATCGGAACATTCAGTACTTC
NA	TRBV5-4	NA	TRBJ2-6	CASSLAASSGANVLTF	TGTGCCAGCAGCTTGGCCGCGAGCTCTGGGGCCAACGTCCTGACTTTC
TRBD2	TRBV15	NA	TRBJ2-7	CATSRDLRLAGAYEQYF	TGTGCCACCAGCAGAGATCTTCGACTAGCGGGAGCCTACGAGCAGTACTTC
TRBD2	TRBV6-4	NA	TRBJ2-3	CAHQTRGGGGTDTQYF	TGTGCGCACCAGACCCGGGGGGGTGGTGGCACAGATACGCAGTATTTT
NA	TRBV7-2	NA	TRBJ1-1	CASSATPEAFF	TGTGCCAGCAGCGCCACGCCTGAAGCTTTCTTT
NA	TRBV27	NA	TRBJ1-1	CASSFGYPNTEAFF	TGTGCCAGCAGTTTTGGATACCCGAACACTGAAGCTTTCTTT
NA	TRBV24-1	NA	TRBJ2-7	CATSDLLGYEQYF	TGTGCCACCAGTGATTTGCTCGGCTACGAGCAGTACTTC
NA	TRBV5-5	NA	TRBJ1-6	CASSLQNSPLHF	TGTGCCAGCAGCCTACAAAATTCACCCCTCCACTTT
TRBD1	TRBV2	NA	TRBJ1-5	CASSEGRTGWGDNQPQHF	TGTGCCAGCAGTGAGGGGAGGACAGGGTGGGGTGACAATCAGCCCCAGCATTTT
NA	TRBV28	NA	TRBJ1-2	CASSQQTAGNYGYTF	TGTGCCAGCAGTCAACAGACAGCCGGTAACTATGGCTACACCTTC
NA	TRBV30	once	TRBJ2-5	CAAVNPVETQYF	TGTGCCGCAGTGAATCCCGTGGAGACCCAGTACTTC
TRBD2	TRBV2	NA	TRBJ2-3	CARSGAPSGVSTDTQYF	TGTGCCAGATCGGGAGCCCCTAGCGGGGTTAGCACAGATACGCAGTATTTT
TRBD2	TRBV30	NA	TRBJ2-5	CAWTSGNQEETQYF	TGTGCCTGGACTAGCGGGAACCAAGAAGAGACCCAGTACTTC
TRBD2	TRBV5-1	NA	TRBJ2-7	CASSLEPGGRASEQYF	TGCGCCAGCAGCTTGGAACCGGGTGGGAGGGCGTCCGAGCAGTACTTC
NA	TRBV7-9	NA	TRBJ2-1	CASSLGASTARWGNEQFF	TGTGCCAGCAGCTTGGGAGCGTCCACCGCCCGGTGGGGAAATGAGCAGTTCTTC
NA	TRBV7-2	once	TRBJ1-2	CASSEGESYGYTF	TGTGCCAGCAGCGAGGGGGAATCCTATGGCTACACCTTC
TRBD1	TRBV5-5	NA	TRBJ1-6	CASSLLQGDSPLHF	TGTGCCAGCAGCTTGTTACAGGGGGATTCACCCCTCCACTTT
NA	TRBV5-4	NA	TRBJ1-4	CASSLGGAREKLFF	TGTGCCAGCAGCTTGGGTGGGGCCCGGGAAAAACTGTTTTTT
NA	TRBV3-1/TRBV3-2	NA	TRBJ2-7	CASSQEGGASYEQYF	TGTGCCAGCAGCCAAGAGGGGGGGGCCTCCTACGAGCAGTACTTC
NA	TRBV11-2	NA	TRBJ2-1	CASSLAGYNEQFF	TGTGCCAGCAGCCTCGCCGGTTACAATGAGCAGTTCTTC
NA	TRBV5-1	NA	TRBJ1-4	CASSFDAASGVGEKLFF	TGCGCCAGCAGCTTCGATGCTGCTTCAGGAGTTGGTGAAAAACTGTTTTTT
NA	TRBV4-2	NA	TRBJ1-2	CASSQDRSWSFGYTF	TGTGCCAGCAGCCAAGATAGGTCCTGGTCTTTTGGCTACACCTTC
NA	TRBV5-4	NA	TRBJ1-1	CASSLDRANTEAFF	TGTGCCAGCAGCTTGGACAGGGCGAACACTGAAGCTTTCTTT
TRBD2	TRBV3-1/TRBV3-2	NA	TRBJ2-1	CASSHHGRGNEQFF	TGTGCCAGCAGCCATCACGGGAGGGGGAATGAGCAGTTCTTC
NA	TRBV7-9	NA	TRBJ1-6	CASSGGVDSPLHF	TGTGCCAGCAGCGGAGGGGTGGATTCACCCCTCCACTTT
NA	TRBV14	NA	TRBJ1-2	CASSPDSNYGYTF	TGTGCCAGCAGCCCGGACAGCAACTATGGCTACACCTTC
NA	TRBV25-1	NA	TRBJ2-1	CASSDWESGYNEQFF	TGTGCCAGCAGTGATTGGGAGTCGGGGTACAATGAGCAGTTCTTC
TRBD2	TRBV7-2	NA	TRBJ2-5	CASSLGSSGGQETQYF	TGTGCCAGCAGCTTAGGAAGTAGCGGGGGGCAAGAGACCCAGTACTTC
TRBD2	TRBV3-1/TRBV3-2	NA	TRBJ2-4	CASSQGAGDIQYF	TGTGCCAGCAGCCAAGGGGCGGGAGACATTCAGTACTTC
NA	TRBV20-1	NA	TRBJ1-1	CSANGLGAFF	TGCAGTGCTAATGGCTTAGGGGCTTTCTTT